This T cell receptor (beta chain) was recovered during a study of vaccination and CD4 T cells after COVID-19. About the study: Either the Pfizer-BioNTech BNT162b2 or Moderna mRNA-1273 vaccine was given as two doses. Study-wide points: Spike mono-reactivity was shown by 304 of 307 vaccine-specific clones in convalescent patients.

Only a few counts were recorded for this clonotype. Antigen unknown. This CDR3 is 15 amino acids long. The germline CDR1 and CDR2 sequences are MNHNS and SASEGT. V shed 6 bases and J 8 bases; nucleotides not matched to a gene: 12. TCRdb passed the PCR reads through MiXCR, listing each CDR3 protein once. In the table there are about 18,000 distinct CDR3 sequences, 62% of which are singletons. This chain links TRBV6-1 with TRBJ1-3; the match to TRBD1 covers 8 bases. This sequence originates from a human donor who had recovered from COVID-19. The specimen was CD4+ T cells from blood, collected before SARS-CoV-2 vaccination. This chain's CDR3 is CASRPGGAGSHTIYF. The CDR3 region has the DNA TGTGCCAGCAGACCAGGGGGCGCGGGGTCTCACACCATATATTTT.